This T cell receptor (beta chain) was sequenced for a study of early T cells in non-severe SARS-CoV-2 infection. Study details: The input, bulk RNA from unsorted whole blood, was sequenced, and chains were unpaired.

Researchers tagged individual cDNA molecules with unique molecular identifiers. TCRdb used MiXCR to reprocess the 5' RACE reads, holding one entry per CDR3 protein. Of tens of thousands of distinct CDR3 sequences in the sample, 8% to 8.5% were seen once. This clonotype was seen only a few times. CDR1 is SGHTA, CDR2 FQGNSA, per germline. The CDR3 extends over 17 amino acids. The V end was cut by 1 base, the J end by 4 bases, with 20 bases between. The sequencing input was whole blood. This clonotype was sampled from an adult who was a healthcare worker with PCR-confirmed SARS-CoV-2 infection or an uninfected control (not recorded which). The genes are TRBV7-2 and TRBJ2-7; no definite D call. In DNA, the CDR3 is TGTGCCAGCAGCTTAGGGCCAGCTGGGCTCGGCGGTTACGAGCAGTACTTC. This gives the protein CASSLGPAGLGGYEQYF.